This T cell receptor (beta chain) was sequenced in a study of cytomegalovirus exposure and HLA in healthy donors. As regards this clone: Its cognate antigen is unknown.

The study, taken as a whole, reports: Researchers catalogued approximately 160 TCR beta chains as cytomegalovirus-associated. What TCR beta sequences reportedly achieved was accurate prediction of HLA-A and HLA-B alleles in most subjects. V- and J-gene trimming of TCR beta was linked (in a later analysis) to a missense DCLRE1C variant.

With 5 bases removed from V and 1 base from J, the gap between germline ends came to 13 bases. The CDR3 extends over 15 amino acids. CDR1 is WNHNN and CDR2 is SYGVQD in the germline V gene (reference sequence). Vbeta (60) and Jbeta (13) primers were used in the PCR. Clones were read by immunoSEQ multiplex PCR, and TCRdb kept only the in-frame ones, dropping some. There are 170,000 or so clones in the sample; around 80% occur only once, and under 7.5% lies in the top ten. Sequenced: PBMCs. V gene TRBV10-1 combines with J gene TRBJ2-3; maybe TRBD1 (6 bases). The clonotype comes from a man in his forties or fifties in good health and CMV-seronegative. In DNA form, the CDR3 reads TGCGCCAGCAGTACCGGGACACGGGGCACAGATACGCAGTATTTT. As protein: CASSTGTRGTDTQYF.